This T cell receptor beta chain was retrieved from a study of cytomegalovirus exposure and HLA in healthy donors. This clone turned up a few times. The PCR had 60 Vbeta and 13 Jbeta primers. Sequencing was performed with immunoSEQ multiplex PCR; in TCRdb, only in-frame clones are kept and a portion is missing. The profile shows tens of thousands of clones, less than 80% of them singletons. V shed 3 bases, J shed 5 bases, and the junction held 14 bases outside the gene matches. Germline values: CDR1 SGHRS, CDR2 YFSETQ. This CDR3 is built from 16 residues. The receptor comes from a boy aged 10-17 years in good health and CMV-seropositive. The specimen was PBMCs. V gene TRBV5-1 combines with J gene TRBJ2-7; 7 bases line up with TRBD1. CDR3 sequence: CASSSLINRDSHEQYF. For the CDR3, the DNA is TGCGCCAGCAGCTCATTGATCAACCGGGACAGCCACGAGCAGTACTTC.